This T cell receptor (beta chain) was found in a study of vaccination effects on CD4 cells after COVID-19. Study-level background: Subjects were given two BNT162b2 or mRNA-1273 vaccine doses.

Worth noting for this clone: Its specificity is unknown.

The germline CDR1 and CDR2 sequences are SGHKS and YYEKEE (reference sequence). CDR3 size: 13 residues. Trimming pared 2 bases from V and 7 bases from J, leaving 12 bases between. Investigators separated out CD4+ T cells once about eleven days of culture had passed. Cultures received IL-2 medium that replaced half the medium on days 3 and 7. Repertoires were generated with immunoSEQ multiplex PCR, while TCRdb's copy carries only in-frame clones and drops some. The sample includes tens of thousands of clones, roughly 74% of them seen just once. This sequence originates from a human donor who received a COVID-19 vaccine. This chain joins TRBV5-5 and TRBJ1-2; TRBD1 might be the D (6 bases). The sample here was CD4+ T cells from PBMCs cultured without peptide, taken before COVID-19 vaccination. The CDR3 protein is CASSFGRGGGYTF. CDR3 nucleotides: TGTGCCAGCAGCTTCGGCAGGGGAGGTGGCTACACCTTC.